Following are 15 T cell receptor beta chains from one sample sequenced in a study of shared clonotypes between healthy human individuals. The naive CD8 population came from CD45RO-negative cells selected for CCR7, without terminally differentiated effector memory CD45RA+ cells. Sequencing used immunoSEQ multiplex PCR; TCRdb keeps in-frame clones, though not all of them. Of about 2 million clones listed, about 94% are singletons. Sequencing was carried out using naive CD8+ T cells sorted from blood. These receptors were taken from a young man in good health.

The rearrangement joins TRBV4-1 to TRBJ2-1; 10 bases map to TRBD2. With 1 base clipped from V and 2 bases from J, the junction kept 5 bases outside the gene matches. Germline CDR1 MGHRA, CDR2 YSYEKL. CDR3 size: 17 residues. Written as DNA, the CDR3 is TGCGCCAGCAGCCAAGTCCCACTAGCGGGACCCTACAATGAGCAGTTCTTC. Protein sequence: CASSQVPLAGPYNEQFF.

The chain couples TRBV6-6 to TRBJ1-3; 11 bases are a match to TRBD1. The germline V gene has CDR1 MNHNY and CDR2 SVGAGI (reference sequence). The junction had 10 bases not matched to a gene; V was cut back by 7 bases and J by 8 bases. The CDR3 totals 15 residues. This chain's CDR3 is CASTTLQGQGDTIYF. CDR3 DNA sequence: TGTGCCAGCACTACCCTCCAGGGACAGGGGGACACCATATATTTT.

In DNA, the CDR3 is TGTGCCACCAGCAGAGAACGAGCGGAGTACGAGCAGTACTTC. Encoded protein: CATSRERAEYEQYF. The rearrangement joins TRBV15 to TRBJ2-7, with D possibly TRBD2 on 5 matching bases. CDR1 LNHNV and CDR2 YYDKDF come from the germline V gene (reference sequence). V was trimmed by 0 bases and J by 4 bases, leaving 10 bases between them. This CDR3 comprises 14 residues.

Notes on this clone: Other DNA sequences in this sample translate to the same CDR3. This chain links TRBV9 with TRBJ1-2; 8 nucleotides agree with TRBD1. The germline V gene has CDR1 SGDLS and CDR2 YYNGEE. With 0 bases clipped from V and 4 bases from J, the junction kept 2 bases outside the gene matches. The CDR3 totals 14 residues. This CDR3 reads CASSVATGGYGYTF. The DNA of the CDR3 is TGTGCCAGCAGCGTAGCCACAGGGGGCTATGGCTACACCTTC.

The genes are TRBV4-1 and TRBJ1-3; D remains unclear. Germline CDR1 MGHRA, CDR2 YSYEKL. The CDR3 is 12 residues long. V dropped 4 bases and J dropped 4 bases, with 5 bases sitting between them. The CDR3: CASSRDGNTIYF. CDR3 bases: TGCGCCAGCAGCCGAGACGGAAACACCATATATTTT.

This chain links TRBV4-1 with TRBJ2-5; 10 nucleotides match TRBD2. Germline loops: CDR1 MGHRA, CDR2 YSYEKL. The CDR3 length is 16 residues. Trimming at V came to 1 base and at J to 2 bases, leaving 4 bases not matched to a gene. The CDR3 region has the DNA TGCGCCAGCAGCCAAGTTGCAGCGGGGGGGCAAGAGACCCAGTACTTC. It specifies CASSQVAAGGQETQYF.

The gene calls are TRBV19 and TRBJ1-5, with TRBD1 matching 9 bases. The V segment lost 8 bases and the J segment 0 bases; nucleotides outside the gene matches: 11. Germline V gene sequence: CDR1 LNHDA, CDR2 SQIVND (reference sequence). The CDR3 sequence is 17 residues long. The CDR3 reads CASADRGEAYSNQPQHF. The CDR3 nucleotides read TGTGCCAGTGCGGACAGGGGCGAAGCTTATAGCAATCAGCCCCAGCATTTT.

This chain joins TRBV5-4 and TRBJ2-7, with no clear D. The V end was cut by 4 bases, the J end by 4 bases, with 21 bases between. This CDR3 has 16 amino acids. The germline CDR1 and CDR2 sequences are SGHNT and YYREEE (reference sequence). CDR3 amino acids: CASSPALAVGGYEQYF. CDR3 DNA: TGTGCCAGCAGCCCCGCCTTGGCGGTAGGCGGTTACGAGCAGTACTTC.

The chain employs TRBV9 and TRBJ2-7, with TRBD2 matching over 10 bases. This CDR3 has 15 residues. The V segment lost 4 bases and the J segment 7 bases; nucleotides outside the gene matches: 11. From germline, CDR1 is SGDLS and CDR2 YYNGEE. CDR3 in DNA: TGTGCCAGCAGCCCATTAGCGGGAGGTTTGGATGAGCAGTACTTC. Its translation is CASSPLAGGLDEQYF.

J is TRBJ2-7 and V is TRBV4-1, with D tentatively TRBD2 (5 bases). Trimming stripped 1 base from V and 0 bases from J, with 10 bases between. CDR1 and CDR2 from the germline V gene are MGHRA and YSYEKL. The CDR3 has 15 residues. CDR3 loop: CASSQAPGSSYEQYF. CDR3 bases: TGCGCCAGCAGCCAAGCTCCGGGGAGCTCCTACGAGCAGTACTTC.

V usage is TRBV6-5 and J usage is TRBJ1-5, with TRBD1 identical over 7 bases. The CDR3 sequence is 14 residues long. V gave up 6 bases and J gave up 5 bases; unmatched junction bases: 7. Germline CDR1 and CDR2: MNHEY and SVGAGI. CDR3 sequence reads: CASSNGQGDQPQHF. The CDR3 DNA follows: TGTGCCAGCAGCAACGGGCAGGGGGATCAGCCCCAGCATTTT.

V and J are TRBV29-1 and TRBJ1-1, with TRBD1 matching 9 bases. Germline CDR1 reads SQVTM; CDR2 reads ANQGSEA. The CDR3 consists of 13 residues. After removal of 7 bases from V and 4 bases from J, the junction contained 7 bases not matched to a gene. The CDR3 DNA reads TGCAGCGGTACAGGGGGCGCGTCCACTGAAGCTTTCTTT. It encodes CSGTGGASTEAFF.

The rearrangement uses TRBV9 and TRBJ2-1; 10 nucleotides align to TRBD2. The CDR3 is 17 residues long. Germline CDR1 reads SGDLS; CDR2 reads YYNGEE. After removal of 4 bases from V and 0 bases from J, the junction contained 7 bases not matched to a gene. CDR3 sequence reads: CASSQGLAESSYNEQFF. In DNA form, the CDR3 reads TGTGCCAGCAGCCAAGGACTAGCGGAGAGCTCCTACAATGAGCAGTTCTTC.

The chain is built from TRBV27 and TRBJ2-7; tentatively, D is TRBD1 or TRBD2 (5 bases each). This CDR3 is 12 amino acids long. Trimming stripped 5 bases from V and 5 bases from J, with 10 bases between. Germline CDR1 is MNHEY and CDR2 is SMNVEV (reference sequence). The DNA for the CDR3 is TGTGCCAGCAGTGTGGGACCTAACGAGCAGTACTTC. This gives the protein CASSVGPNEQYF.

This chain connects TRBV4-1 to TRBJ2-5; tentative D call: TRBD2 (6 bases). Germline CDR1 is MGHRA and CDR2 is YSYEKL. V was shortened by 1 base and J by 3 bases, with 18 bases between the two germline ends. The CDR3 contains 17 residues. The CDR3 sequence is CASSQVLSGETKETQYF. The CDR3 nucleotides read TGCGCCAGCAGCCAAGTCTTGTCGGGGGAAACAAAAGAGACCCAGTACTTC.